The source of this T cell receptor beta chain is a study of cytotoxic CD8 clonotypes in ibrutinib-treated CLL. Looking at the study overall: Average yields of around 260,000 productive templates and tens of thousands of productive rearrangements characterized the samples.

Worth noting for this clone: Its antigen is unknown.

Findings of the study overall: Clonality was higher at baseline than in age-matched healthy donors and tracked circulating CD8+ T-cell counts. Public clonotypes, found uncommonly, either contracted or stayed stable on treatment. The times at which samples were taken varied between sustained-remission and progressing patients.

Only in-frame clones appear in the TCRdb table, and some are missing; sequencing was by immunoSEQ multiplex PCR. The profile covers tens of thousands of clones, with roughly 50% appearing a single time and over 20% taken by the ten largest. The ends lost 3 bases at V and 1 base at J; junction bases unmatched: 8. Germline CDR1 and CDR2: LNHNV and YYDKDF (reference sequence). The CDR3 has 18 amino acids. The receptor's source is a human donor with chronic lymphocytic leukemia. This chain connects TRBV15 to TRBJ2-6, with 8 bases fitting TRBD2. This specimen consisted of PBMCs, obtained after 24 months of ibrutinib treatment. This CDR3 is CATSRLFGRESGANVLTF. The CDR3 DNA is TGTGCCACCAGCAGGCTTTTCGGGAGGGAGTCTGGGGCCAACGTCCTGACTTTC.